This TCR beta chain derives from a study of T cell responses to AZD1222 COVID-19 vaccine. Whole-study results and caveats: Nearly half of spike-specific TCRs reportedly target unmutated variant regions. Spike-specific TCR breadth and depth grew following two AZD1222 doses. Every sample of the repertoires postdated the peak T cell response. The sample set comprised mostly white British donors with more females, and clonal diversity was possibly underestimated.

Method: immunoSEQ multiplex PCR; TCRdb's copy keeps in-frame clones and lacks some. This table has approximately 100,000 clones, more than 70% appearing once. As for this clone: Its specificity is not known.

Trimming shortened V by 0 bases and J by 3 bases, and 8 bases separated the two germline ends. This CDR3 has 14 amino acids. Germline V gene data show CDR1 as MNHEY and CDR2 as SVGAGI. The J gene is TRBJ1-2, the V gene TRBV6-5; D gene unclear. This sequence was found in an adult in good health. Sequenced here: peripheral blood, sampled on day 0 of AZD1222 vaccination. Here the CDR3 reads CASSYSSRHYGYTF. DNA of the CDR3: TGTGCCAGCAGTTACTCTTCCAGGCACTATGGCTACACCTTC.